A selection of T cell receptor beta chains follows, all from one sample in a study of T-cell memory formation after mild COVID-19. TCRdb processed the 5' RACE reads anew with MiXCR; each CDR3 protein has one entry. The sample contains hundreds of thousands of distinct CDR3 sequences, around a quarter of which appear only once. Material: PBMCs or a T cell subset sorted from them (not recorded which). These receptors were taken from an adult woman who had mild COVID-19 (a few samples of this study predate the infection). Cell type and time point are not known. The CDR3 runs from the conserved cysteine through the conserved F or W. A D gene is named only where the DNA matches it firmly. Clone size is stated in some rows and not others, as once, few, many or a class when expanded.

CDR3nt: TGTGCCAGCAGTTTCGGAAACTCGGGGGATGAGCAGTTCTTC
CDR3aa: CASSFGNSGDEQFF
d_gene: -
v_gene: TRBV12-3/TRBV12-4
j_gene: TRBJ2-1
abundance: -

CDR3nt: TGTGCCAGCAGCCTAGACCGGCGGGCTAATTCGCAGTTCTTC
CDR3aa: CASSLDRRANSQFF
d_gene: -
v_gene: TRBV3-1
j_gene: TRBJ2-1
abundance: -

CDR3nt: TGCGCCAGCAGGGACAGGGCTGCCTACGAGCAGTACTTC
CDR3aa: CASRDRAAYEQYF
d_gene: TRBD1
v_gene: TRBV10-2
j_gene: TRBJ2-7
abundance: -

CDR3nt: TGCAGCGCTGAGGACAGTATCTACGAGCAGTACTTC
CDR3aa: CSAEDSIYEQYF
d_gene: -
v_gene: TRBV29-1
j_gene: TRBJ2-7
abundance: few

CDR3nt: TGCAGCGTTGAACCCCTAGCGGGAGATTACGAGCAGTACTTC
CDR3aa: CSVEPLAGDYEQYF
d_gene: TRBD2
v_gene: TRBV29-1
j_gene: TRBJ2-7
abundance: -

CDR3nt: TGCAGCGTTGAAAGGCCGCCAAACACTGAAGCTTTCTTT
CDR3aa: CSVERPPNTEAFF
d_gene: -
v_gene: TRBV29-1
j_gene: TRBJ1-1
abundance: few

CDR3nt: TGTGCCAGCGGGTCCTTTGGGGATACGCAGTATTTT
CDR3aa: CASGSFGDTQYF
d_gene: -
v_gene: TRBV12-3/TRBV12-4
j_gene: TRBJ2-3
abundance: few

CDR3nt: TGTGCCACCAGCAGAGTAGCCCCAGGCAGGGTCCGCACCGGGGAGCTGTTTTTT
CDR3aa: CATSRVAPGRVRTGELFF
d_gene: -
v_gene: TRBV15
j_gene: TRBJ2-2
abundance: -

CDR3nt: TGCGCCAGCAGCCAAAACAGGGGGTTGAACACTGAAGCTTTCTTT
CDR3aa: CASSQNRGLNTEAFF
d_gene: TRBD1
v_gene: TRBV4-1
j_gene: TRBJ1-1
abundance: -

CDR3nt: TGTGCCAGCAGCCAGAGACAGGGGGCCACTGAAGCTTTCTTT
CDR3aa: CASSQRQGATEAFF
d_gene: TRBD1
v_gene: TRBV4-2
j_gene: TRBJ1-1
abundance: -

CDR3nt: TGTGCCACCAGTGAGCTTGAGGTGAATCGGTACACTGAAGCTTTCTTT
CDR3aa: CATSELEVNRYTEAFF
d_gene: -
v_gene: TRBV24-1
j_gene: TRBJ1-1
abundance: once

CDR3nt: TGCAGTGCTGTGACTAGCGGCCAAGAGACCCAGTACTTC
CDR3aa: CSAVTSGQETQYF
d_gene: TRBD2
v_gene: TRBV20-1
j_gene: TRBJ2-5
abundance: few